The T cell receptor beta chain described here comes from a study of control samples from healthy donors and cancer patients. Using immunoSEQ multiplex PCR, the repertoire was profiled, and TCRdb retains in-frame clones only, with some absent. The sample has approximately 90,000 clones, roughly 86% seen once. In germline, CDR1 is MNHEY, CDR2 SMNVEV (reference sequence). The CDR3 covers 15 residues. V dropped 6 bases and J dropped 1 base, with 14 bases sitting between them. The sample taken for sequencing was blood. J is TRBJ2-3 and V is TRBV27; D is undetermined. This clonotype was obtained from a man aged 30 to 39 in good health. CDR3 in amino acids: CASRSPGVGTDTQYF. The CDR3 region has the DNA TGTGCCAGCAGGTCCCCTGGCGTTGGCACAGATACGCAGTATTTT.